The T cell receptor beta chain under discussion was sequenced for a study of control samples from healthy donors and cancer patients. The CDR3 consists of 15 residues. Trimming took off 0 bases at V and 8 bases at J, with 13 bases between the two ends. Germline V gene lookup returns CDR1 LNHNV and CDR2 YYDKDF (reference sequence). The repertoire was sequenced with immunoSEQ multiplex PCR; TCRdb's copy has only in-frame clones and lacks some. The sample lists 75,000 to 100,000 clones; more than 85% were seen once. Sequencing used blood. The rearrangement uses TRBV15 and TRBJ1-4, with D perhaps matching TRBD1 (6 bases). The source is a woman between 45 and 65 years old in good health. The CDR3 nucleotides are TGTGCCACCAGCAGAGATATGGGGGCAGAGGAAAAACTGTTTTTT. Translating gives CATSRDMGAEEKLFF.